These T cell receptor beta chains were read from a single sample in a study of T cell repertoires in cytomegalovirus infection. TCRdb reprocessed the reads via MiXCR and lists one record per CDR3 protein. In the table there are a few hundred thousand distinct CDR3 sequences, roughly 13% of which are singletons. The source material was PBMCs. All receptors derive from a human donor in good health (CMV status not recorded). Some clones in this sample may be carry-over from other donors' samples. CDR3s include the opening cysteine and the closing phenylalanine or tryptophan. The order of the fields is D gene, V gene, clone size, J gene, CDR3 protein, CDR3 DNA. The D gene is left open where the match is weak. Only part of the rows carry a size: once, few, many, or a class if the clone is expanded.

>NA|TRBV20-1|many|TRBJ1-5
CSARLSDQGNQPQHF
TGCAGTGCTAGACTCTCGGACCAGGGCAATCAGCCCCAGCATTTT
>NA|TRBV11-3|many|TRBJ2-6
CASSLGPPVSSGANVLTF
TGTGCCAGCAGCTTAGGCCCTCCGGTGAGCTCTGGGGCCAACGTCCTGACTTTC
>NA|TRBV7-2|many|TRBJ2-3
CASSFSGARRDTQYF
TGTGCCAGCAGCTTCTCGGGTGCCCGCCGTGATACGCAGTATTTT
>NA|TRBV7-2|many|TRBJ1-5
CASSLGGGSNQPQHF
TGTGCCAGCAGCTTAGGGGGGGGCAGCAATCAGCCCCAGCATTTT
>NA|TRBV25-1|many|TRBJ1-2
CASSEKAGRGNGYTF
TGTGCCAGCAGTGAGAAAGCCGGGAGAGGCAATGGCTACACCTTC
>NA|TRBV5-4|few|TRBJ1-2
CASSPPGPSYGYTF
TGTGCCAGCAGCCCCCCGGGACCGTCGTATGGCTACACCTTC
>NA|TRBV10-3|NA|TRBJ2-3
CAISPGGRGDTDTQYF
TGTGCCATCAGTCCAGGAGGCAGGGGGGACACAGATACGCAGTATTTT
>NA|TRBV29-1|few|TRBJ2-6
CSVTDAGANVLTF
TGCAGCGTTACGGATGCGGGGGCCAACGTCCTGACTTTC
>NA|TRBV3-1|few|TRBJ2-1
CASSQDQRYNEQFF
TGTGCCAGCAGCCAAGATCAGCGCTACAATGAGCAGTTCTTC
>NA|TRBV7-8|NA|TRBJ1-1
CASSLMAEAFF
TGTGCCAGCAGCTTAATGGCTGAAGCTTTCTTT
>NA|TRBV7-9|NA|TRBJ1-2
CASQGSNYGYTF
TGTGCCAGCCAGGGGTCTAACTATGGCTACACCTTC
>NA|TRBV28|many|TRBJ1-5
CASSLRTAGHNQPQHF
TGTGCCAGCAGTCTCCGTACTGCAGGGCACAATCAGCCCCAGCATTTT
>NA|TRBV29-1|NA|TRBJ2-1
CSVGRAGNYNEQFF
TGCAGCGTTGGAAGGGCAGGGAACTACAATGAGCAGTTCTTC
>NA|TRBV29-1|NA|TRBJ2-7
CSVSRDGSYEQYF
TGCAGCGTAAGCCGGGACGGATCCTACGAGCAGTACTTC
>TRBD2|TRBV4-3|many|TRBJ2-1
CASSQDWFAGGPTDNEQFF
TGCGCCAGCAGCCAAGATTGGTTCGCGGGAGGCCCTACCGACAATGAGCAGTTCTTC
>TRBD1|TRBV7-3|NA|TRBJ1-2
CASSSYGQGNYGYTF
TGTGCCAGCAGCTCCTATGGACAGGGGAACTATGGCTACACCTTC
>NA|TRBV5-6|NA|TRBJ1-6
CASSLVAGYNSPLHF
TGTGCCAGCAGCTTGGTAGCGGGTTATAATTCACCCCTCCACTTT
>NA|TRBV20-1|NA|TRBJ2-5
CSAQIGSYQETQYF
TGCAGTGCTCAGATCGGGTCCTACCAAGAGACCCAGTACTTC
>TRBD2|TRBV20-1|NA|TRBJ2-3
CSGAGAGLTDTQYF
TGCAGTGGGGCCGGAGCGGGACTCACAGATACGCAGTATTTT
>TRBD1|TRBV28|NA|TRBJ2-2
CASNLRGRRPGELFF
TGTGCCAGCAACCTCAGGGGGCGCCGGCCCGGGGAGCTGTTTTTT
>NA|TRBV2|few|TRBJ2-3
CASSPTQTVTDTQYF
TGTGCCAGCAGTCCGACTCAGACCGTGACAGATACGCAGTATTTT
>TRBD2|TRBV2|NA|TRBJ2-5
CASSEGTSGGETQYF
TGTGCCAGCAGTGAAGGGACTAGCGGAGGGGAGACCCAGTACTTC
>NA|TRBV10-3|many|TRBJ2-3
CAIREGVTDTQYF
TGTGCCATCAGGGAGGGAGTCACAGATACGCAGTATTTT
>NA|TRBV7-2|many|TRBJ2-7
CASSLVAGDNEQYF
TGTGCCAGCAGCTTAGTAGCAGGGGACAACGAGCAGTACTTC
>TRBD1|TRBV6-1|many|TRBJ1-6
CASRTRGTGSLRYNSPLHF
TGTGCCAGCAGAACCCGCGGGACAGGGTCGTTGAGGTATAATTCACCCCTCCACTTT
>TRBD1|TRBV29-1|NA|TRBJ2-3
CSVEGQGTSTDTQYF
TGCAGCGTTGAGGGACAGGGGACTAGCACAGATACGCAGTATTTT
>NA|TRBV7-2|many|TRBJ1-1
CASSLWRGENTEAFF
TGTGCCAGCAGCTTATGGCGGGGCGAGAACACTGAAGCTTTCTTT
>NA|TRBV20-1|many|TRBJ2-7
CSARGGPYEQYF
TGCAGTGCTAGGGGGGGCCCCTACGAGCAGTACTTC
>TRBD1|TRBV7-2|many|TRBJ2-7
CASTKARGQGYEQYF
TGTGCCAGCACCAAAGCTAGGGGACAGGGCTACGAGCAGTACTTC
>TRBD2|TRBV7-9|many|TRBJ2-7
CASSGTSGGRYEQYF
TGTGCCAGCAGCGGGACTAGCGGGGGGAGATACGAGCAGTACTTC
>NA|TRBV3-1|many|TRBJ1-1
CASSQDIGMEFNTEAFF
TGTGCCAGCAGCCAAGATATAGGCATGGAATTTAACACTGAAGCTTTCTTT
>TRBD1|TRBV9|many|TRBJ2-7
CASSRQGESSYEQYF
TGTGCCAGCAGCAGACAGGGGGAGAGCTCCTACGAGCAGTACTTC
>NA|TRBV11-1|few|TRBJ1-1
CASSQTSTGGTEAFF
TGTGCCAGCAGCCAGACCTCGACAGGCGGGACTGAAGCTTTCTTT
>TRBD1|TRBV11-1|many|TRBJ2-1
CASRRTGGNEQFF
TGTGCCAGCCGGAGGACAGGGGGGAATGAGCAGTTCTTC
>NA|TRBV19|few|TRBJ1-1
CASSITPGTEAFF
TGTGCCAGTAGTATTACGCCAGGGACTGAAGCTTTCTTT
>TRBD2|TRBV20-1|NA|TRBJ2-2
CSARDPQRGVGGELFF
TGCAGTGCTAGAGATCCCCAGCGGGGCGTCGGGGGGGAGCTGTTTTTT
>NA|TRBV29-1|once|TRBJ1-1
CSVQRGVEVVEAFF
TGCAGCGTTCAGAGGGGTGTGGAGGTGGTTGAAGCTTTCTTT
>NA|TRBV12-3/TRBV12-4|many|TRBJ2-5
CASSWRDSETQYF
TGTGCCAGCAGTTGGCGGGATAGCGAGACCCAGTACTTC
>TRBD1|TRBV2|NA|TRBJ1-6
CANRDSYNSPLHF
TGTGCCAACAGGGACAGCTATAATTCACCCCTCCACTTT
>NA|TRBV19|many|TRBJ2-3
CASSEDTSSTDTQYF
TGTGCCAGTAGTGAGGACACGTCTAGCACAGATACGCAGTATTTT
>NA|TRBV7-2|many|TRBJ2-3
CASSWVGGTDTQYF
TGTGCCAGCAGCTGGGTCGGAGGAACAGATACGCAGTATTTT
>NA|TRBV6-1|few|TRBJ1-1
CASSAGRGTEAFF
TGTGCCAGCAGTGCCGGACGGGGCACTGAAGCTTTCTTT
>NA|TRBV7-2|many|TRBJ1-2
CASSLSVREINYGYTF
TGTGCCAGCAGCTTATCTGTTCGTGAGATCAACTATGGCTACACCTTC
>TRBD1|TRBV5-4|NA|TRBJ2-3
CASSSGQGAPDTQYF
TGTGCCAGCAGCTCCGGACAGGGGGCCCCAGATACGCAGTATTTT
>TRBD1|TRBV10-3|many|TRBJ2-3
CAISEQGISTDTQYF
TGTGCCATCAGTGAACAGGGGATCAGCACAGATACGCAGTATTTT
>TRBD1|TRBV5-1|many|TRBJ1-6
CASRPGQTYSPLHF
TGCGCCAGCAGACCGGGACAGACGTATTCACCCCTCCACTTT
>TRBD1|TRBV18|NA|TRBJ1-2
CASSPGTGIYGYTF
TGTGCCAGCTCACCAGGGACAGGGATCTATGGCTACACCTTC
>NA|TRBV20-1|NA|TRBJ1-4
CSASRGALATNEKLFF
TGCAGTGCTAGCCGGGGGGCCCTTGCAACTAATGAAAAACTGTTTTTT
>TRBD1|TRBV18|many|TRBJ1-2
CASSPPGQVVGYTF
TGTGCCAGCTCACCACCGGGACAGGTGGTTGGCTACACCTTC
>NA|TRBV7-2|few|TRBJ1-6
CASSPGGAPLPNSPLHF
TGTGCCAGCAGCCCGGGGGGGGCCCCACTCCCTAATTCACCCCTCCACTTT
>NA|TRBV20-1|many|TRBJ2-7
CSARWDGSYEQYF
TGCAGTGCTAGATGGGACGGCTCCTACGAGCAGTACTTC
>TRBD1|TRBV5-3|few|TRBJ1-2
CASSQIGTGGDYGYTF
TGTGCCAGCAGCCAAATCGGGACAGGGGGAGACTATGGCTACACCTTC
>NA|TRBV29-1|NA|TRBJ1-4
CSVLGSTNEKLFF
TGCAGCGTCCTGGGTTCAACTAATGAAAAACTGTTTTTT
>NA|TRBV7-3|NA|TRBJ1-1
CASSLRGGESTEAFF
TGTGCCAGCAGCTTAAGGGGGGGGGAGAGCACTGAAGCTTTCTTT